This T cell receptor beta chain was sequenced during a study of blood T cell repertoires in COVID-19. The wider study: The samples span acute and convalescent COVID-19 from the United States, Italy and Spain. PBMCs, B-cell-depleted T cells, or T cells provided the cDNA or gDNA that made up the material.

Per the authors' pipeline: Scientists estimated how many nucleated cells there were by amplifying reference gene primers. Profiling relied on immunoSEQ multiplex PCR, and the TCRdb table lists in-frame clones only, not all of them. V, J and clone size are those of that table, while D and trimming were read from the DNA. The sample contains more than 400,000 clones, roughly 85% of which appear only once. CDR1 SGHVS and CDR2 FQNEAQ come from the germline V gene. The CDR3 spans 15 residues. V lost 1 base and J 1 base, leaving 8 bases between the germline ends. Sequenced input: peripheral blood. This receptor was obtained from a human donor in a cohort sampled during active COVID-19. This rearrangement joins TRBV7-8 to TRBJ1-5; no reliable D call. CDR3 protein: CASSLVAASNQPQHF. The DNA for the CDR3 is TGTGCCAGCAGCTTAGTAGCAGCCAGCAATCAGCCCCAGCATTTT.